One T cell receptor beta chain is described in this entry. Amplification used 60 V beta primers and 13 J beta primers. Profiled with immunoSEQ multiplex PCR; TCRdb holds only in-frame clones, not every one. The sample lists about 24,000 clones; roughly 86% were seen once. Time point described: after dendritic cell vaccination, including at tumor progression/relapse. Selection required adequate fresh-frozen tumor tissue plus more than two years' survival data. The data derive from a study of glioma-infiltrating T cells after dendritic cell vaccination. Background on the study: Autologous tumor lysate-pulsed dendritic cell vaccination was given between about 2003 and 2012.

This TCR derives from a human donor with glioblastoma. Sample: blood, taken after dendritic cell vaccination.

The CDR3 nucleotides are TGTGCTAGTGGTTTGGACAGGGGTGAAGCTTTCTTT. Translation gives CASGLDRGEAFF. This chain uses TRBV12-5 with TRBJ1-1; TRBD1 aligns across 7 bases. V lost 1 base to trimming and J lost 7 bases; unmatched junction nucleotides: 0. Germline values: CDR1 LGHNT, CDR2 FRNRAP. The CDR3 consists of 12 residues.